Listed below are T cell receptor beta chains from one sample, sequenced in a study of cytomegalovirus exposure and HLA in healthy donors. The assay was immunoSEQ multiplex PCR, and TCRdb's table has in-frame clones only and misses some. The sample records about 170,000 clones, around 86% being singletons. The sequencing sample was made of PBMCs. The receptors stem from a male donor in good health and CMV-seronegative. CDR3s include the opening cysteine and the closing phenylalanine or tryptophan. A D gene is named only where the DNA matches it firmly. Rows may omit the clone size; those that give it use once, few, many or a size class.

D gene,clone size,V gene,J gene,CDR3 DNA,CDR3 protein
TRBD1,once,TRBV6-6,TRBJ2-7,TGTGCCAGCAGTAACCGGGACAGGGACGAGCAGTACTTC,CASSNRDRDEQYF
.,.,TRBV2,TRBJ1-2,TGTGCCAGCAGTGTGGACAGCGTGCTCTATGGCTACACCTTC,CASSVDSVLYGYTF
.,.,TRBV14,TRBJ1-1,TGTGCCAGCAGCGGACAGCCGAACACTGAAGCTTTCTTT,CASSGQPNTEAFF
.,.,TRBV2,TRBJ2-5,TGTGCCAGCACCCCCCAGGGCCAGGAGACCCAGTACTTC,CASTPQGQETQYF
TRBD1,.,TRBV7-2,TRBJ1-6,TGTGCCAGCAGCCCCCGGACAGGGTCTTCACCCCTCCACTTT,CASSPRTGSSPLHF
.,.,TRBV6-4,TRBJ2-2,TGTGCCAGCAGTGACTCAGGCAGCGTCACCGGGGAGCTGTTTTTT,CASSDSGSVTGELFF
.,.,TRBV5-1,TRBJ2-7,TGCGCCAGCAGCTTGGGCGACAGCCCGCCCGGCGAGCAGTACTTC,CASSLGDSPPGEQYF
TRBD1,.,TRBV5-1,TRBJ2-5,TGCGCCAGCACCTCCGGGACAGGGTCTTGGGAGACCCAGTACTTC,CASTSGTGSWETQYF
.,.,TRBV4-3,TRBJ1-2,TGCGCCAGCAGCCGAGGGACATCCTATGGCTACACCTTC,CASSRGTSYGYTF
.,.,TRBV19,TRBJ1-2,TGTGCCAGTAGGACAGGAATCTATGGCTACACCTTC,CASRTGIYGYTF
.,.,TRBV21-1,TRBJ1-2,TGTGCCAGCAGCAAAGGGGTCGGACAGGGACGAGTGGCTAACTATGGCTACACCTTC,CASSKGVGQGRVANYGYTF
TRBD2,.,TRBV7-8,TRBJ2-2,TGTGCCAGCAGCCCCGGGAGGGTTAACTTCGCGAACACCGGGGAGCTGTTTTTT,CASSPGRVNFANTGELFF
.,.,TRBV6-1,TRBJ1-1,TGTGCCAGCAGCCCTACTCGCGGGGACACTGAAGCTTTCTTT,CASSPTRGDTEAFF
TRBD1,once,TRBV30,TRBJ1-5,TGTGCCTGGAGTGGACAGGGAGGACAGCCCCAGCATTTT,CAWSGQGGQPQHF
.,.,TRBV7-9,TRBJ1-1,TGTGCCAGCAGCCCGAGCCGGGCGGGCCGTGACACTGAAGCTTTCTTT,CASSPSRAGRDTEAFF
.,.,TRBV10-3,TRBJ1-3,TGTGCCATCGCAGTGAACTCTGGAAACACCATATATTTT,CAIAVNSGNTIYF
TRBD1,once,TRBV18,TRBJ1-1,TGTGCCAGCTCACCAAGGGCAGGGGGCGGGAACACTGAAGCTTTCTTT,CASSPRAGGGNTEAFF
TRBD1,.,TRBV5-1,TRBJ1-1,TGCGCCAGCAGCTCCCCGCTGGGACAGGGAGGAGAAGCTTTCTTT,CASSSPLGQGGEAFF
.,few,TRBV15,TRBJ2-2,TGTGCCACCAGCAGGGATAGGGGCACCGGGGAGCTGTTTTTT,CATSRDRGTGELFF
.,.,TRBV5-1,TRBJ1-2,TGCGCCAGCAGCGCACAGGTTTCGTCTAACTATGGCTACACCTTC,CASSAQVSSNYGYTF
.,.,TRBV7-6,TRBJ1-1,TGTGCCAGCAGCCCCACTGGGAACACTGAAGCTTTCTTT,CASSPTGNTEAFF
.,.,TRBV18,TRBJ1-3,TGTGCCAGCTCACCCCGTGACCCAGGCTCTGGAAACACCATATATTTT,CASSPRDPGSGNTIYF